This TCR beta chain was captured in a study of T cell responses to AZD1222 COVID-19 vaccine. Overall study results and limits: Repertoire collection took place solely once the T cell response had peaked. The CD4 TCRs associated with vaccination extended across spike and predominated at 160-218 and 743-854.

As to this clone: As yet, its antigen is unknown.

This CDR3 is built from 16 residues. CDR1 is MNHNS, CDR2 SASEGT, per germline. V lost 4 bases and J lost 2; bases outside the gene matches: 10. The assay was immunoSEQ multiplex PCR, and TCRdb's table has in-frame clones only and misses some. The repertoire holds around 130,000 clones, with roughly 90% as singletons. The sequencing here drew on peripheral blood, taken 28 days after the second dose of the MenACWY control vaccine. This sequence was found in an adult who received the MenACWY meningococcal vaccine as a control. This chain connects TRBV6-1 to TRBJ2-5, with 7 positions matching TRBD1. CDR3 coding DNA: TGTGCCAGCAGTGCCAGACAGGGCCCCTCTCAAGAGACCCAGTACTTC. It specifies CASSARQGPSQETQYF.